The present T cell receptor beta chain was sequenced within a study of T cells in localized non-small cell lung cancer. Repertoires were generated with immunoSEQ multiplex PCR, while TCRdb's copy carries only in-frame clones and drops some. Counted here are tens of thousands of clones, 90% occurring once; the ten biggest clones make up under 2.5%. General study points: Out of the top 100 tumor clones, a median around 56 were seen in adjacent lung. Heterogeneity remains possible because sequencing was limited to only one tumor region. Uninvolved adjacent lung, not tumor, had the highest T cell clonality.

The CDR3 is 13 amino acids. V was clipped by 10 bases and J by 6 bases; unmatched bases: 9. The germline V gene has CDR1 MRHNA and CDR2 SNTAGT. Worth noting for this clone: Its antigen is unidentified.

This TCR was sampled from a woman aged 35-75 years with stage I lung adenocarcinoma. Sequencing used peripheral blood, obtained before any cancer treatment. The V call is TRBV6-4, the J call TRBJ1-5, with 7 bases lining up with TRBD1. CDR3 loop: CATSGGSGQPQHF. CDR3 DNA sequence: TGTGCCACCTCAGGGGGAAGTGGTCAGCCCCAGCATTTT.